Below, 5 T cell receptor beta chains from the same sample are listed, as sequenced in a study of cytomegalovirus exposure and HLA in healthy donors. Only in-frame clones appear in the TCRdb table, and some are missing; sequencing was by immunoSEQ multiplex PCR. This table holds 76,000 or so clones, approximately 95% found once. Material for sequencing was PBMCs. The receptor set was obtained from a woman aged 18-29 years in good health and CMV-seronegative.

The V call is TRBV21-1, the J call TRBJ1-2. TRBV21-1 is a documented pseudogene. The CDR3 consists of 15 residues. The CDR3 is CASSKAVAGNYGYTF. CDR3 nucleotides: TGTGCCAGCAGCAAAGCAGTGGCGGGGAACTATGGCTACACCTTC.

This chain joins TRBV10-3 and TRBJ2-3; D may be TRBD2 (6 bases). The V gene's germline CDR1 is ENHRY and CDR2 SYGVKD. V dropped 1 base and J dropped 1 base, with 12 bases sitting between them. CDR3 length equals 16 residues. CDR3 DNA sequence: TGTGCCATCAGTGAGTTGGGGGGAGTCGGCACAGATACGCAGTATTTT. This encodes CAISELGGVGTDTQYF.

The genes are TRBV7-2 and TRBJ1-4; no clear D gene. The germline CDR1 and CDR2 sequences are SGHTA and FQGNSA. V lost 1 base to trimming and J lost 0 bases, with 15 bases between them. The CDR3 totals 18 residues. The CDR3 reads CASSLVRQTPTTNEKLFF. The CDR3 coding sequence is TGTGCCAGCAGCTTAGTGAGACAAACCCCCACAACTAATGAAAAACTGTTTTTT. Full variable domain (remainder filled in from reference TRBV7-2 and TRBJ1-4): GAGVSQSPSNKVTEKGKDVELRCDPISGHTALYWYRQSLGQGLEFLIYFQGNSAPDKSGLPSDRFSAERTGGSVSTLTIQRTQQEDSAVYLCASSLVRQTPTTNEKLFFGSGTQLSVL.

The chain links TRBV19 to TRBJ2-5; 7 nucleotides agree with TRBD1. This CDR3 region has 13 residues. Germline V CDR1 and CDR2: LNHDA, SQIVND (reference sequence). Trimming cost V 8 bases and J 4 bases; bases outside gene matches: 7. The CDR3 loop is CASSGQVRETQYF. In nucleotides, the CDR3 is TGTGCCAGTTCTGGACAGGTTCGAGAGACCCAGTACTTC.

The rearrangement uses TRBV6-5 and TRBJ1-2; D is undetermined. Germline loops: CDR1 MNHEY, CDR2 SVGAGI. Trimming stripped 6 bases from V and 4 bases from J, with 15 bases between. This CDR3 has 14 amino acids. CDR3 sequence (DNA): TGTGCCAGCAGCCGCGGCCGGGAGAGCTATGGCTACACCTTC. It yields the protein CASSRGRESYGYTF.